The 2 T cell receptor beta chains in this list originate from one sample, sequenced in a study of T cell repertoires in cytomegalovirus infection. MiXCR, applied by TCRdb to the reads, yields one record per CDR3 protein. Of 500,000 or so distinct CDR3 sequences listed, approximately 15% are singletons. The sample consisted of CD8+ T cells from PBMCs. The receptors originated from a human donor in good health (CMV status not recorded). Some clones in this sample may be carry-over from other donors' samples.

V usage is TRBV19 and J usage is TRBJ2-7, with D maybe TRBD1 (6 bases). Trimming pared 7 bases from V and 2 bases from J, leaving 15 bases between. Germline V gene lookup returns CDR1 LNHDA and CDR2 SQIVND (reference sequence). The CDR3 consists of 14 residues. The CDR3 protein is CASIQVRGAYEQYF. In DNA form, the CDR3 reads TGTGCCAGTATTCAAGTCAGGGGTGCCTACGAGCAGTACTTC.

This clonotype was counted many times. Written as DNA, the CDR3 is TGTGCCAGCAGTACCCGGACAGTCATAGGCTACAATGAGCAGTTCTTC. This sequence encodes CASSTRTVIGYNEQFF. The chain recombines TRBV28 with TRBJ2-1, with TRBD1 as a possible D gene (6 bases). CDR1 and CDR2 from the germline V gene are MDHEN and SYDVKM. The CDR3 has 16 residues. Between the trimmed V and J ends, which lost 5 bases and 3 bases, there was a span of 17 bases.